These 24 T cell receptor beta chains came from one sample sequenced in a study of blood T cell repertoires in COVID-19 (TCRdb year 2020). Library preparation employed the immunoSEQ multiplex PCR assay. TCRdb stores this immuneACCESS table with in-frame sequences only. Part of the clones is absent; in the studies checked, under half of the shortfall reflects unresolved V genes, and no reason is known for the rest. For this sample there are some 390,000 clones; around 86% appear just once. The leading ten clones occupy over 2.5% of the sample. The sample was peripheral blood. Every receptor here comes from a human donor in a cohort sampled during active COVID-19.

The chain joins TRBV11-3 to TRBJ1-6, with 10 bases matching TRBD1. CDR1 and CDR2 from the germline V gene are SGHNT and YENEEA. The J segment lost 3 bases and the V segment lost 0 bases, leaving 11 bases of the junction unmatched. This CDR3 has 20 residues. The CDR3 region is CASSLDGDRGPELYNSPLHF. The CDR3 bases are TGTGCCAGCAGCTTAGACGGGGACAGGGGTCCAGAGCTCTATAATTCACCCCTCCACTTT. Together with reference TRBV11-3 and TRBJ1-6, the CDR3 gives the full variable domain: EAGVVQSPRYKIIEKKQPVAFWCNPISGHNTLYWYLQNLGQGPELLIRYENEEAVDDSQLPKDRFSAERLKGVDSTLKIQPAELGDSAVYLCASSLDGDRGPELYNSPLHFGNGTRLTVT.

The chain employs TRBV18 and TRBJ1-3; TRBD1 matches at 8 bases. This CDR3 region has 16 residues. Trimming removed 6 bases from V and 4 bases from J; junction bases left unmatched: 11. The germline V gene encodes CDR1 KGHSH and CDR2 LQKENI. CDR3 sequence reads: CASSNGQGRIGNTIYF. Here the CDR3 DNA reads TGTGCCAGCTCTAATGGACAGGGTAGAATCGGAAACACCATATATTTT.

This clone was seen once. V and J are TRBV2 and TRBJ2-6; no reliable D call. CDR1 and CDR2 from the germline V gene are SNHLY and FYNNEI. V was shortened by 5 bases and J by 2 bases, with 7 bases between the two germline ends. There are 14 residues in the CDR3. The CDR3 sequence: CASSPIAGANVLTF. In nucleotides, the CDR3 is TGTGCCAGCAGTCCGATAGCTGGGGCCAACGTCCTGACTTTC.

The V call is TRBV14, the J call TRBJ2-2, with TRBD2 as a possible D gene (6 bases). V lost 2 bases and J 14 bases, leaving 18 bases between the germline ends. Per the germline V gene, CDR1 is SGHDN and CDR2 is FVKESK. This CDR3 spans 14 amino acids. The CDR3 DNA is TGTGCCAGCAGCCAACAAGGGTTGCGGGATGGTCTGTTTTTT. Protein product: CASSQQGLRDGLFF.

The chain uses TRBV12-5 and TRBJ2-1; 7 bases are a match to TRBD1. The CDR3 length is 13 residues. The ends lost 2 bases at V and 7 bases at J; junction bases unmatched: 2. Germline CDR1 LGHNT, CDR2 FRNRAP. CDR3 loop: CASGLYRGNEQFF. CDR3 sequence (DNA): TGTGCTAGTGGTTTGTACAGGGGAAATGAGCAGTTCTTC.

This clone was found once. As DNA, the CDR3 is TGTGCCAGCAGCGTAGGAGGAGGGCAGGGCTATGGCTACACCTTC. Translation gives CASSVGGGQGYGYTF. This chain connects TRBV9 to TRBJ1-2; the D gene is possibly TRBD1 (5 bases). The V and J ends lost 0 bases and 4 bases respectively, with 13 bases between them. The germline V gene encodes CDR1 SGDLS and CDR2 YYNGEE. The CDR3 length is 15 residues.

The chain is built from TRBV4-1 and TRBJ2-1, with 11 bases fitting TRBD2. Per germline, CDR1 MGHRA and CDR2 YSYEKL. CDR3 length: 17 amino acids. The V segment lost 3 bases and the J segment 5 bases; nucleotides outside the gene matches: 9. This CDR3 reads CASSQPSGTSGDNEQFF. CDR3 DNA: TGCGCCAGCAGCCAGCCCTCCGGGACTAGCGGTGACAATGAGCAGTTCTTC.

The chain has TRBV5-1 and TRBJ1-5; 7 bases match TRBD1. The CDR3 is made up of 15 amino acids. Germline assignment: CDR1 SGHRS and CDR2 YFSETQ. J gave up 1 base and V 4 bases, and 5 bases lay outside the gene matches. CDR3 residues: CASSPGQVSNQPQHF. Here the CDR3 DNA reads TGCGCCAGCAGCCCCGGACAGGTGAGCAATCAGCCCCAGCATTTT.

CDR3 DNA sequence: TGTGCCAGCAGTTTGTTAGCGGGGGATAGCACAGATACGCAGTATTTT. It yields the protein CASSLLAGDSTDTQYF. V is TRBV27 and J is TRBJ2-3; 9 positions match TRBD2. The V gene's germline CDR1 is MNHEY and CDR2 SMNVEV (reference sequence). The V gene end was trimmed by 3 bases and the J gene end by 0 bases; junction bases not matched to a gene: 4. The CDR3 spans 16 residues.

The V gene is TRBV5-6, the J gene TRBJ2-1; TRBD2 matches 12 bases. The CDR3 runs to 18 residues. CDR1 SGHDT and CDR2 YYEEEE come from the germline V gene. The trim removed 0 bases at V and 6 bases at J, leaving 10 bases unmatched. In DNA form, the CDR3 reads TGTGCCAGCAGCTTGGGACTAGCGGGAGATGCCTTTTTCAATGAGCAGTTCTTC. Amino acids: CASSLGLAGDAFFNEQFF.

The chain couples TRBV6-5 to TRBJ2-2, with TRBD2 as a possible D gene (6 bases). Germline CDR1 and CDR2: MNHEY and SVGAGI. V gave up 8 bases and J gave up 1 base, with 11 bases separating them. This CDR3 spans 14 amino acids. CDR3 sequence reads: CASCGTVNTGELFF. In DNA form, the CDR3 reads TGTGCCAGCTGCGGGACGGTGAACACCGGGGAGCTGTTTTTT.

The chain carries TRBV19 and TRBJ2-7; perhaps TRBD2 as D (5 bases). The V end was cut by 4 bases, the J end by 5 bases, with 21 bases between. The CDR3 is made up of 16 amino acids. Germline CDR1 LNHDA, CDR2 SQIVND (reference sequence). The CDR3 coding sequence is TGTGCCAGTAGTAACCGCGAGTCCGGTTCGGGGAACGAGCAGTACTTC. This sequence encodes CASSNRESGSGNEQYF.

J is TRBJ2-1 and V is TRBV5-6; 8 nucleotides line up with TRBD1. The CDR3 contains 16 residues. The germline gives CDR1 SGHDT, CDR2 YYEEEE. V was clipped by 3 bases and J by 8 bases; unmatched bases: 13. Written as DNA, the CDR3 is TGTGCCAGCAGCTCAGGGGGCAGGGCGCCTTTGGATGAGCAGTTCTTC. It encodes CASSSGGRAPLDEQFF.

This clone occurred once. The chain combines TRBV18 with TRBJ2-1; weak D call: TRBD1 (6 bases). The CDR3 extends over 15 amino acids. Trimming stripped 5 bases from V and 0 bases from J, with 11 bases between. Germline CDR1 KGHSH, CDR2 LQKENI. The CDR3 coding sequence is TGTGCCAGCTCATTTTCAGGGGACTCCTACAATGAGCAGTTCTTC. Protein sequence: CASSFSGDSYNEQFF.

This clone was seen only a few times. The chain carries TRBV6-5 and TRBJ1-1, with TRBD1 identical over 9 bases. The CDR3 has 15 amino acids. Losses at the gene ends were 6 bases for V and 1 base for J; bases not matched to a gene: 6. Germline loops: CDR1 MNHEY, CDR2 SVGAGI. DNA for the CDR3: TGTGCCAGCAGCCTGGGACAGGGCGGGAACACTGAAGCTTTCTTT. This codes for CASSLGQGGNTEAFF.

This clone showed up just a few times. V and J are TRBV6-5 and TRBJ2-1; 9 nucleotides align to TRBD1. Germline CDR1 MNHEY, CDR2 SVGAGI. The CDR3 covers 15 residues. V lost 7 bases and J lost 6; bases outside the gene matches: 10. CDR3 nucleotide sequence: TGTGCCAGCACCACACAGGGGGCAGCTTTCAATGAGCAGTTCTTC. This sequence encodes CASTTQGAAFNEQFF.

The gene calls are TRBV6-5 and TRBJ1-1, with D possibly TRBD1 on 5 matching bases. Trimming left V 6 bases short and J 0 bases short, with 11 bases between. This CDR3 is built from 14 residues. CDR1 MNHEY and CDR2 SVGAGI come from the germline V gene. The DNA for the CDR3 is TGTGCCAGCAGACTCGAGACAGTGAACACTGAAGCTTTCTTT. It translates to CASRLETVNTEAFF.

The rearrangement links TRBV4-2 to TRBJ2-2; 8 bases line up with TRBD2. The germline V gene has CDR1 LGHNA and CDR2 YNFKEQ. The J segment lost 4 bases and the V segment lost 0 bases, leaving 4 bases of the junction unmatched. The CDR3 is 16 amino acids. The CDR3 bases are TGTGCCAGCAGCCAAGAGGCACTAGCGGTCACCGGGGAGCTGTTTTTT. It codes for CASSQEALAVTGELFF.

This rearrangement joins TRBV20-1 to TRBJ1-2; D is possibly TRBD1 (5 bases). The CDR3 contains 10 residues. Looked up from germline, CDR1 is DFQATT and CDR2 is SNEGSKA (reference sequence). With 7 bases removed from V and 8 bases from J, the gap between germline ends came to 11 bases. CDR3 region: CSGSRTGYTF. The CDR3 nucleotides are TGCAGTGGAAGTAGGACAGGCTACACCTTC.

The chain carries TRBV30 and TRBJ2-3; D may be TRBD2 (6 bases). The length of the CDR3 is 13 residues. The ends were cut back, 3 bases at V and 8 bases at J, with 15 bases in the middle. Germline-derived CDR1 and CDR2 are GTSNPN and SVGIG (reference sequence). This CDR3 reads CAWSPGAEGTQYF. CDR3 DNA sequence: TGTGCCTGGAGCCCGGGAGCCGAGGGTACGCAGTATTTT.

This clone was observed a handful of times. V is TRBV5-4 and J is TRBJ1-1; a weak D match, TRBD1 (5 bases). V was clipped by 1 base and J by 3 bases, with 22 bases between them. The CDR3 is 18 residues long. Germline V gene sequence: CDR1 SGHNT, CDR2 YYREEE (reference sequence). CDR3 nucleotide sequence: TGTGCCAGCAGCTTGATAGGGCTTGGGGTAAAAGGGGACACTGAAGCTTTCTTT. This encodes CASSLIGLGVKGDTEAFF.

This clone was seen once. The rearrangement links TRBV6-5 to TRBJ1-2; 11 nucleotides match TRBD1. CDR1 MNHEY and CDR2 SVGAGI come from the germline V gene. After removal of 7 bases from V and 8 bases from J, the junction contained 9 bases not matched to a gene. The length of the CDR3 is 14 residues. This chain's CDR3 is CASTPDRGRGGYTF. In nucleotides, the CDR3 is TGTGCCAGCACCCCGGACAGGGGGCGCGGAGGCTACACCTTC.

This clone appeared once. The rearrangement uses TRBV5-1 and TRBJ2-7; D not certain. Trimming shortened V by 9 bases and J by 4 bases, and 11 bases separated the two germline ends. The CDR3 contains 11 residues. Germline loops: CDR1 SGHRS, CDR2 YFSETQ. CDR3 protein: CATMEPYEQYF. The CDR3 coding sequence is TGCGCCACCATGGAGCCGTACGAGCAGTACTTC.

V is TRBV9 and J is TRBJ2-5, with 8 bases identical to TRBD2. The CDR3 length is 17 residues. Germline CDR1 and CDR2: SGDLS and YYNGEE. Trimming removed 0 bases from V and 2 bases from J; junction bases left unmatched: 9. The CDR3 nucleotides are TGTGCCAGCAGCGTAGGGGGTAGCGGGGCCCCACAAGAGACCCAGTACTTC. Translating gives CASSVGGSGAPQETQYF.